The present T cell receptor (beta chain) was sequenced within a study of control samples from healthy donors and cancer patients. The assay was immunoSEQ multiplex PCR, and TCRdb's table has in-frame clones only and misses some. The sample carries 350,000 to 450,000 clones, over 75% recorded once. Germline values: CDR1 MNHEY, CDR2 SVGAGI. V lost 7 bases and J lost 2; bases outside the gene matches: 2. The CDR3 consists of 14 residues. Specimen: PBMCs. V usage is TRBV6-5 and J usage is TRBJ1-6; 7 nucleotides match TRBD1. This receptor was identified in a man between 35 and 55 years old with head and neck cancer. The CDR3: CASKQGTYNSPLHF. In DNA, the CDR3 is TGTGCCAGCAAACAGGGGACCTATAATTCACCCCTCCACTTT.